This T cell receptor beta chain was documented in a study of regulatory T cells in long-lasting Graves disease. Researchers made TCR beta libraries by using iRepertoire HTBI primers and running Arm-PCR on CDR3 regions. TCRdb reprocessed the multiplex PCR reads via MiXCR and lists one record per CDR3 protein. The sample shows around 480,000 distinct CDR3 sequences, roughly 15% of them seen only once. The time point denotes: newly diagnosed GD, antithyroid drugs for less than 3 months. RNA extracted from PBMCs served as the sequencing template. This clonotype was counted a few times. These data were likewise used in another study, on T cells in Graves' hyperthyroidism and ophthalmopathy. That investigation notes: Peripheral blood also featured most of the thyroid clonotypes expanded above 0.001.

Sequencing was performed on peripheral blood mononuclear cells (PBMCs), taken at new diagnosis, from a patient treated with antithyroid drugs. This receptor was taken from a woman between 40 and 65 years old with Graves disease.

DNA for the CDR3: TGTGCCAGCAGTTACTCGAACCCTTACCAAGAGACCCAGTACTTC. As protein: CASSYSNPYQETQYF. This chain joins TRBV6-5 and TRBJ2-5; no definite D call. There are 15 residues in the CDR3. Trimming removed 0 bases from V and 0 bases from J, with 8 bases in between. Germline V lookup: CDR1 MNHEY, CDR2 SVGAGI.